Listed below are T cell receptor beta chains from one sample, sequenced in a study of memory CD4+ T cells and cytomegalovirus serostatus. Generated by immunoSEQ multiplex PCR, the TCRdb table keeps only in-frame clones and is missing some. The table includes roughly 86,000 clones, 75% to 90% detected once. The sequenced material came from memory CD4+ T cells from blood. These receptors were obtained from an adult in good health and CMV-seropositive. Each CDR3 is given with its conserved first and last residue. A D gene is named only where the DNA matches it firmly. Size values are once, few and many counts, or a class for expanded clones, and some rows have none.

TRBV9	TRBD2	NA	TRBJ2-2	CASSTLAGATGELFF	TGTGCCAGCAGCACGCTAGCGGGAGCGACCGGGGAGCTGTTTTTT
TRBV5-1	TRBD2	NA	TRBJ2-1	CASSSRLAGGYNEQFF	TGCGCCAGCAGCTCCCGACTAGCGGGAGGATACAATGAGCAGTTCTTC
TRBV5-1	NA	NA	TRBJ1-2	CASSYTGGRSYGYTF	TGCGCCAGCAGCTATACAGGAGGCAGGAGCTATGGCTACACCTTC
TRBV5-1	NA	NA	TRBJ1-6	CASSLYGDYNSPLHF	TGCGCCAGCAGCTTATACGGGGACTATAATTCACCCCTCCACTTT
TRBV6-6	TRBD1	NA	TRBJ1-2	CASSSPDRGDGYTF	TGTGCCAGCAGTTCACCGGACAGGGGGGATGGCTACACCTTC
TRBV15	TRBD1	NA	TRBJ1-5	CATRGRQGDQPQHF	TGTGCCACCAGGGGCAGACAGGGAGATCAGCCCCAGCATTTT
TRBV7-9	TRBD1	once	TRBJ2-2	CASSARQGMIAGELFF	TGTGCCAGCAGCGCCCGACAGGGAATGATAGCCGGGGAGCTGTTTTTT
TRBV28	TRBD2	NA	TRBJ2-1	CASSPHLAGGGDEQFF	TGTGCCAGCAGTCCCCATCTAGCGGGAGGTGGAGATGAGCAGTTCTTC
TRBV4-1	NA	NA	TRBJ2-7	CASSQDDRPFYEQYF	TGCGCCAGCAGCCAAGATGACAGGCCATTCTACGAGCAGTACTTC
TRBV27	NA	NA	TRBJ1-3	CASILNEGRKSSGNTIYF	TGTGCCAGCATCCTAAACGAGGGACGCAAGAGCTCTGGAAACACCATATATTTT
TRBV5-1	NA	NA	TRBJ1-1	CASSRSQDGEAFF	TGCGCCAGCAGCCGATCACAGGATGGTGAAGCTTTCTTT
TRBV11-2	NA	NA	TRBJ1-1	CASSLEYGEAFF	TGTGCCAGCAGCTTAGAATACGGGGAGGCTTTCTTT
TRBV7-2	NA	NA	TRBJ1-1	CASSLRVITANTEAFF	TGTGCCAGCAGCTTAAGGGTAATAACCGCGAACACTGAAGCTTTCTTT
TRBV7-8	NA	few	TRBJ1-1	CASSPTLTEAFF	TGTGCCAGCAGCCCGACCCTCACTGAAGCTTTCTTT
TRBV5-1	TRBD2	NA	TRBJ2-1	CASSLEASGTQGLF	TGCGCCAGCAGCTTGGAAGCTAGCGGGACGCAAGGGCTCTTC
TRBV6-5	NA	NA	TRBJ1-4	CASSYSGEKLFF	TGTGCCAGCAGTTACTCAGGTGAAAAACTGTTTTTT
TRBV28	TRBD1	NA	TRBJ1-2	CASSLYRGREKNYGYTF	TGTGCCAGCAGTCTTTACAGGGGGCGCGAGAAAAACTATGGCTACACCTTC
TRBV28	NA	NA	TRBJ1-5	CASRNGDAGGSNQPQHF	TGTGCCAGCCGAAACGGGGACGCCGGCGGTAGCAATCAGCCCCAGCATTTT
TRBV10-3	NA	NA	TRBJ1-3	CAISEGQHSGNTIYF	TGTGCCATCAGTGAGGGACAGCACTCTGGAAACACCATATATTTT
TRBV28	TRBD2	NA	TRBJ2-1	CASRISGGSSYNEQFF	TGTGCCAGCAGAATCTCCGGCGGGAGCTCCTACAATGAGCAGTTCTTC
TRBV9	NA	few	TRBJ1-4	CASSVSGTWGEKLFF	TGTGCCAGCAGCGTATCCGGGACCTGGGGTGAAAAACTGTTTTTT
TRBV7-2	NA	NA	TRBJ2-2	CASSTQNTGELFF	TGTGCCAGCAGCACTCAGAACACCGGGGAGCTGTTTTTT